Each of the 6 T cell receptor beta chains below was sequenced from the same sample in a study of cytomegalovirus exposure and HLA in healthy donors. Using immunoSEQ multiplex PCR, the repertoire was profiled, and TCRdb retains in-frame clones only, with some absent. The repertoire holds some 180,000 clones, about nine tenths seen once, with roughly 6.6% in the top ten. The sequenced sample was PBMCs. The receptor set was obtained from a young man in good health and CMV-seropositive.

This clone was observed a handful of times. J is TRBJ1-2 and V is TRBV7-6, with 7 nucleotides matching TRBD1. Trimming removed 5 bases from V and 4 bases from J; junction bases left unmatched: 10. This CDR3 contains 15 residues. CDR1 is SGHVS and CDR2 is FNYEAQ in the germline V gene. The CDR3 here is CASSAYRGPTYGYTF. The CDR3, as DNA: TGTGCCAGCAGCGCATACAGGGGACCGACCTATGGCTACACCTTC.

This clone was detected many times. The chain is built from TRBV7-6 and TRBJ1-1; D gene ambiguous. The CDR3 extends over 15 amino acids. CDR1 SGHVS and CDR2 FNYEAQ come from the germline V gene. Trimming took 1 base from V and 1 from J, leaving 10 bases between them. CDR3 sequence: CASSLVGIQNTEAFF. The CDR3 DNA sequence: TGTGCCAGCAGCTTAGTAGGGATACAGAACACTGAAGCTTTCTTT.

V usage is TRBV28 and J usage is TRBJ1-1; TRBD1 agrees at 7 bases. The germline V gene encodes CDR1 MDHEN and CDR2 SYDVKM. This CDR3 region has 12 residues. With 5 bases clipped from V and 11 bases from J, the junction kept 8 bases outside the gene matches. CDR3 bases: TGTGCCAGCAGTCTGACAGGGCCCCATGCTTTCTTT. Its translation: CASSLTGPHAFF.

This clone was seen only a few times. This chain joins TRBV5-4 and TRBJ2-1; D could derive from TRBD1 or TRBD2 (5 bases each). The germline gives CDR1 SGHNT, CDR2 YYREEE (reference sequence). V was cut by 0 bases and J by 7 bases, with 11 bases left in between. The CDR3 runs 14 residues. The CDR3: CASSLGQWENEQFF. The CDR3 nucleotides are TGTGCCAGCAGCTTGGGACAGTGGGAGAATGAGCAGTTCTTC.

The V and J genes are TRBV5-4 and TRBJ2-3; D call uncertain. Trimming stripped 1 base from V and 3 bases from J, with 15 bases between. Germline-derived CDR1 and CDR2 are SGHNT and YYREEE (reference sequence). There are 16 residues in the CDR3. The CDR3 DNA reads as TGTGCCAGCAGCTTGAAATCTCTCTATAGTACAGATACGCAGTATTTT. It translates to CASSLKSLYSTDTQYF.

V is TRBV7-2 and J is TRBJ1-5; D remains ambiguous. The CDR3 length is 13 residues. The germline CDR1 and CDR2 sequences are SGHTA and FQGNSA. The V end was cut by 0 bases, the J end by 6 bases, with 6 bases between. CDR3 in amino acids: CASSLAAGQPQHF. The CDR3, as DNA: TGTGCCAGCAGCTTAGCAGCAGGTCAGCCCCAGCATTTT.